One and the same sample provided the 24 T cell receptor beta chains below, sequenced in a study of shared clonotypes between healthy human individuals (dated by TCRdb to between 2020 and 2021). The library was produced with the immunoSEQ multiplex PCR assay. TCRdb retrieved this table from immuneACCESS and kept in-frame rearrangements only. Not all clones are present; in checked studies, unresolved V genes account for under half, and no reason is known for the remainder. The table for this sample lists more than 1.2 million clones; just under 99% of them were counted only once. The top ten hold about 0.4% of the sample. The sequencing input was naive CD4+ T cells sorted from blood. The sample's cell subset or site label is to be understood as: CD45RA+ positively selected. These receptors were obtained from a man aged 25 to 40 in good health.

The chain has TRBV9 and TRBJ2-2; possible D gene TRBD1, 5 bases. The germline V and J ends were trimmed by 4 bases and 7 bases, with 11 bases remaining between them. This CDR3 spans 13 amino acids. The germline gives CDR1 SGDLS, CDR2 YYNGEE. The CDR3 DNA sequence: TGTGCCAGCAGCCCTAGGGGCGTCGGGGAGCTGTTTTTT. It is translated as CASSPRGVGELFF.

As regards this clone: The same CDR3 can be traced to other DNA sequences in this sample. This sequence joins TRBV5-4 and TRBJ2-1; TRBD2 aligns across 14 bases. The CDR3 consists of 17 residues. The germline V gene has CDR1 SGHNT and CDR2 YYREEE (reference sequence). Trimming cost V 4 bases and J 4 bases; bases outside gene matches: 7. The CDR3 nucleotides read TGTGCCAGCAGCCCGGGACTAGCGGGAGCATCGTACAATGAGCAGTTCTTC. Its protein product is CASSPGLAGASYNEQFF.

The rearrangement links TRBV19 to TRBJ2-7, with a tentative D call TRBD2 (6 bases). Germline V gives CDR1 LNHDA, CDR2 SQIVND (reference sequence). V was trimmed by 5 bases and J by 0 bases, leaving 14 bases between them. CDR3 length: 15 amino acids. CDR3 sequence reads: CASSLPAGPSYEQYF. The CDR3 bases are TGTGCCAGTAGTCTCCCAGCGGGCCCCTCCTACGAGCAGTACTTC.

The table lists this clone with a few counts. The rearrangement joins TRBV28 to TRBJ2-5, with D perhaps matching TRBD2 (5 bases). CDR1 and CDR2 (germline): MDHEN, SYDVKM. This CDR3 has 16 amino acids. V lost 4 bases and J 4 bases, leaving 19 bases between the germline ends. CDR3 protein: CASSSPSRKGRETQYF. In DNA form, the CDR3 reads TGTGCCAGCAGTTCCCCTAGCAGAAAGGGTCGAGAGACCCAGTACTTC.

The rearrangement links TRBV5-5 to TRBJ2-7; TRBD1 matches at 7 bases. The CDR3 has 15 amino acids. Germline CDR1 SGHKS, CDR2 YYEKEE (reference sequence). Trimming took 0 bases from V and 2 from J; bases not matched to a gene: 5. The CDR3 DNA reads as TGTGCCAGCAGCTTGGAGGGGACAGTAACCTACGAGCAGTACTTC. Its protein product is CASSLEGTVTYEQYF.

The chain couples TRBV6-1 to TRBJ1-2, with 8 bases fitting TRBD1. The CDR3 sequence is 13 residues long. Germline V gives CDR1 MNHNS, CDR2 SASEGT. Losses at the gene ends were 8 bases for V and 3 bases for J; bases not matched to a gene: 5. The CDR3 DNA reads TGTGCCAGCGGAAACAGGGGGGACTATGGCTACACCTTC. This encodes CASGNRGDYGYTF.

V is TRBV5-1 and J is TRBJ2-3; D not certain. Germline V gene sequence: CDR1 SGHRS, CDR2 YFSETQ. The CDR3 is made up of 14 amino acids. V lost 0 bases and J lost 8, with 13 bases in between. The CDR3 sequence is CASSLELSVGTQYF. The CDR3 nucleotides are TGCGCCAGCAGCTTGGAATTAAGCGTGGGTACGCAGTATTTT.

V and J are TRBV5-1 and TRBJ1-2; 8 bases align to TRBD1. This CDR3 comprises 12 residues. Germline CDR1 is SGHRS and CDR2 is YFSETQ. V was clipped by 4 bases and J by 7 bases; unmatched bases: 3. The CDR3, as DNA: TGCGCCAGCAGCCCGGACAGGGCTGGCTACACCTTC. This gives the protein CASSPDRAGYTF.

V usage is TRBV10-2 and J usage is TRBJ1-5, with 7 bases aligning to TRBD1. The J segment lost 4 bases and the V segment lost 6 bases, leaving 9 bases of the junction unmatched. Germline V gene lookup returns CDR1 WSHSY and CDR2 SAAADI. The CDR3 loop spans 15 amino acids. The CDR3 DNA sequence: TGCGCCAGCAGACCCGGGACAGTAATGAATCAGCCCCAGCATTTT. Protein: CASRPGTVMNQPQHF.

The chain employs TRBV9 and TRBJ2-7; 9 bases map to TRBD2. There are 15 residues in the CDR3. With V trimmed by 5 bases and J by 6 bases, 12 bases remained unmatched. The germline CDR1 and CDR2 sequences are SGDLS and YYNGEE. CDR3 residues: CASSASGTSLVEQYF. CDR3 sequence (DNA): TGTGCCAGCAGTGCCTCCGGGACTAGCCTCGTCGAGCAGTACTTC. The full variable domain, completed using reference TRBV9 and TRBJ2-7, is DSGVTQTPKHLITATGQRVTLRCSPRSGDLSVYWYQQSLDQGLQFLIQYYNGEERAKGNILERFSAQQFPDLHSELNLSSLELGDSALYFCASSASGTSLVEQYFGPGTRLTVT.

This chain joins TRBV30 and TRBJ2-7; D may match TRBD1 or TRBD2 (5 bases each). The CDR3 extends over 15 amino acids. Trimming shortened V by 0 bases and J by 3 bases, and 15 bases separated the two germline ends. Germline-derived CDR1 and CDR2 are GTSNPN and SVGIG (reference sequence). The CDR3 loop is CAWSVRGQEIYEQYF. In DNA, the CDR3 is TGTGCCTGGAGTGTACGGGGCCAGGAAATCTACGAGCAGTACTTC.

The J gene is TRBJ2-7, the V gene TRBV2, with TRBD1 matching 11 bases. Germline assignment: CDR1 SNHLY and CDR2 FYNNEI. V shed 3 bases and J 2 bases; nucleotides not matched to a gene: 0. This CDR3 is 14 amino acids long. The CDR3 bases are TGTGCCAGCAGTGAGGACAGGGGGCCCTACGAGCAGTACTTC. Translated: CASSEDRGPYEQYF.

The DNA of the CDR3 is TGTGCCAGCAGTTCGCATCATCAGCCCCAGCATTTT. As protein: CASSSHHQPQHF. J is TRBJ1-5 and V is TRBV28; D is undetermined. The CDR3 sequence is 12 residues long. Germline V gives CDR1 MDHEN, CDR2 SYDVKM. The V end lost 4 bases, the J end lost 5 bases, and 6 bases lay between the germline ends.

V is TRBV10-1 and J is TRBJ2-3; D call uncertain. Germline values: CDR1 WNHNN, CDR2 SYGVQD (reference sequence). The CDR3 runs to 14 residues. The ends were cut back, 6 bases at V and 6 bases at J, with 16 bases in the middle. CDR3 sequence reads: CASSPNPRRDTQYF. For the CDR3, the DNA is TGCGCCAGCAGCCCAAACCCGCGGCGGGATACGCAGTATTTT.

This sequence joins TRBV27 and TRBJ2-7; D unresolved. The V and J ends lost 7 bases and 2 bases respectively, with 18 bases between them. CDR1 MNHEY and CDR2 SMNVEV come from the germline V gene (reference sequence). CDR3 length equals 15 residues. Written as DNA, the CDR3 is TGTGCCAGCAAAACACCCCGCTCCTCACCCTACGAGCAGTACTTC. Residues: CASKTPRSSPYEQYF.

The chain uses TRBV20-1 and TRBJ2-3; the D gene is possibly TRBD1 (6 bases). The CDR3 runs 11 residues. The V end was cut by 6 bases, the J end by 6 bases, with 10 bases between. The germline V gene encodes CDR1 DFQATT and CDR2 SNEGSKA (reference sequence). The CDR3 is CSAPQGDTQYF. The CDR3 DNA is TGCAGTGCCCCGCAGGGGGATACGCAGTATTTT.

CDR3 loop: CASSLNREQFF. CDR3 nucleotides: TGCGCCAGCAGCTTGAACAGAGAGCAGTTCTTC. The chain joins TRBV5-1 to TRBJ2-1; D gene ambiguous. Trimming pared 1 base from V and 10 bases from J, leaving 6 bases between. Per germline, CDR1 SGHRS and CDR2 YFSETQ. This CDR3 comprises 11 residues.

The chain links TRBV4-3 to TRBJ2-6; possible D gene TRBD2, 5 bases. CDR1 and CDR2 from the germline V gene are LGHNA and YSLEER. The germline V and J ends were trimmed by 1 base and 4 bases, with 17 bases remaining between them. The length of the CDR3 is 18 residues. The CDR3 DNA sequence: TGCGCCAGCAGCCAAGCTGTTGATGGAGGTGCAGGGGCCAACGTCCTGACTTTC. Protein sequence: CASSQAVDGGAGANVLTF.

The chain joins TRBV9 to TRBJ2-1; 13 nucleotides line up with TRBD2. Germline assignment: CDR1 SGDLS and CDR2 YYNGEE. The CDR3 loop spans 14 amino acids. V shed 6 bases, J shed 8 bases, and the junction held 5 bases outside the gene matches. CDR3 region: CASTRTSGSYEQFF. The CDR3 DNA is TGTGCCAGCACCCGGACTAGCGGGAGCTATGAGCAGTTCTTC.

This chain links TRBV11-2 with TRBJ2-7; unclear D gene. V lost 5 bases and J lost 8, with 10 bases in between. The CDR3 runs to 11 residues. CDR1 SGHAT and CDR2 FQNNGV come from the germline V gene. CDR3 residues: CASSLDTKQYF. For the CDR3, the DNA is TGTGCCAGCAGCCTCGACACAAAGCAGTACTTC.

With regard to this clone: In the same sample, other DNA sequences code for this CDR3. V usage is TRBV18 and J usage is TRBJ2-3, with TRBD1 matching 10 bases. Germline V gene sequence: CDR1 KGHSH, CDR2 LQKENI. The V segment lost 0 bases and the J segment 3 bases; nucleotides outside the gene matches: 0. The CDR3 has 15 residues. The CDR3 sequence: CASSPPGQGTDTQYF. For the CDR3, the DNA is TGTGCCAGCTCACCACCGGGACAGGGGACAGATACGCAGTATTTT.

V is TRBV6-5 and J is TRBJ2-2; no reliable D call. The CDR3 length is 13 residues. Deletions cut 4 bases from V and 6 bases from J, with 9 bases between. Germline loops: CDR1 MNHEY, CDR2 SVGAGI. The CDR3, as DNA: TGTGCCAGCAGTTTACCCACAGCCGGGGAGCTGTTTTTT. It specifies CASSLPTAGELFF.

V usage is TRBV1 and J usage is TRBJ2-1; the table names TRBD1, a call not compared with the DNA. TRBV1 is a documented pseudogene. This CDR3 has 15 residues. The CDR3 spells CTSSQDHGQGAQQFF. The CDR3 DNA is TGCACCAGCAGCCAAGATCACGGACAGGGGGCTCAGCAGTTCTTC.

The chain joins TRBV14 to TRBJ2-1; TRBD2 aligns across 8 bases. Germline V CDR1 and CDR2: SGHDN, FVKESK. V gave up 2 bases and J gave up 5 bases; unmatched junction bases: 5. The CDR3 is 15 amino acids. The CDR3 DNA is TGTGCCAGCAGCCAACGCAGCGGGAGAGACAATGAGCAGTTCTTC. The encoded protein is CASSQRSGRDNEQFF.